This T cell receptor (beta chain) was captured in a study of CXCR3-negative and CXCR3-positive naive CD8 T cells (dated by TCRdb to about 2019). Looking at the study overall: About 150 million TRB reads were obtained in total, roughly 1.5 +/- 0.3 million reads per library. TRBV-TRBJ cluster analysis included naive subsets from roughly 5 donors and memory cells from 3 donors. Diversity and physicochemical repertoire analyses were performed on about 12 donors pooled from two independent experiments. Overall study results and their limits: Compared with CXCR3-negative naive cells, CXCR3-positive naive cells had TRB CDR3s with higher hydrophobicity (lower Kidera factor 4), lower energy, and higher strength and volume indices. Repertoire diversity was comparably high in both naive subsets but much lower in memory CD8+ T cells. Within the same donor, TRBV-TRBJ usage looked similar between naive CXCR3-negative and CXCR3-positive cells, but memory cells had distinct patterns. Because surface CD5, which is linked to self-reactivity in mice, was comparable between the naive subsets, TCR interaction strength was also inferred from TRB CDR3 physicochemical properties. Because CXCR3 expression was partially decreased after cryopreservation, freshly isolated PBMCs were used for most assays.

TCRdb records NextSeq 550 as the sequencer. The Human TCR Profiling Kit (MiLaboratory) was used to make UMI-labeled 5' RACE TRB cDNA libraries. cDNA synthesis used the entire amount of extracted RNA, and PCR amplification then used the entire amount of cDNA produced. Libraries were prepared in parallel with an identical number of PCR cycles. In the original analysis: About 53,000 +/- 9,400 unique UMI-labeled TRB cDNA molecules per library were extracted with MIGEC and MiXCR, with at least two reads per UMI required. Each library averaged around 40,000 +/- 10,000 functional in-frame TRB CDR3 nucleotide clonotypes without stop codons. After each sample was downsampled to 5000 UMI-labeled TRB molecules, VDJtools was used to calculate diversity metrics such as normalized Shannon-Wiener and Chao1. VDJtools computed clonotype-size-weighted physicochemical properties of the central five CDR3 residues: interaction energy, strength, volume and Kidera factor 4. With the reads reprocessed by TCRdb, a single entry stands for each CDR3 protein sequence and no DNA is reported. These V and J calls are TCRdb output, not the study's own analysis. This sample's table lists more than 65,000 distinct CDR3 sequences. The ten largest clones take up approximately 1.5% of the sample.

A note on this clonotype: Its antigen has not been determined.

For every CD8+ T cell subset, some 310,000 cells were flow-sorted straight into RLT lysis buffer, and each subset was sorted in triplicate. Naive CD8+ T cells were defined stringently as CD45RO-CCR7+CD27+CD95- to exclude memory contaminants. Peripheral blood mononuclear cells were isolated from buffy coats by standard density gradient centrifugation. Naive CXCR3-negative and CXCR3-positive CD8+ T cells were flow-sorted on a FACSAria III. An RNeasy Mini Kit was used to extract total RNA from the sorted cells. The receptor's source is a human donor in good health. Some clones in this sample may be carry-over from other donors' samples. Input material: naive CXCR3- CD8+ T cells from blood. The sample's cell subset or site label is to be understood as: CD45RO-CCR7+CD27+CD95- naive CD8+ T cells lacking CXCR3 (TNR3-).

The CDR3 sequence is CASSPEGPYQPQHF. The rearranged segments are TRBV6-5 and TRBJ1-5. The CDR3 contains 14 residues, cysteine and phenylalanine counted. No DNA is recorded. CDR1 and CDR2 were assigned from the germline V gene as MNHEY and SVGAGI.